What follows describes a single T cell receptor beta chain. Antigen unknown. This sample was included in a study of CXCR3-negative and CXCR3-positive naive CD8 T cells. Study-wide background: There were approximately 140 million TRB reads altogether, and each library had about 1.5 +/- 0.3 million of them. Study observations and caveats: In CXCR3-positive naive cells, the TRB CDR3s were more hydrophobic than in CXCR3-negative naive cells.

From germline, CDR1 is MGHDK and CDR2 SYGVNS. The CDR3 covers 17 residues. Within the CD8+ T cell compartment, naive cells were CD45RO-CCR7+CD27+CD95-. Libraries of TRB cDNA were made by 5' RACE and carried UMIs. TCRdb reanalyzed the 5' RACE reads, giving one entry per CDR3 protein sequence and no DNA. This sample contains around 63,000 distinct CDR3 sequences. The gene calls are TRBV25-1 and TRBJ2-5; the TCRdb call, TRBD2, lacks DNA for checking. The receptor's source is a human donor in good health. Some clones in this sample may be carry-over from other donors' samples. The sample comprised naive CXCR3+ CD8+ T cells from blood. Specified subset: CD45RO-CCR7+CD27+CD95- naive CD8+ T cells expressing CXCR3 (TNR3+). This CDR3 reads CASSAPTSGRPRGTQYF.